This T cell receptor (beta chain) was recorded in a study of cytomegalovirus exposure and HLA in healthy donors. Across the study: Early released data comprised around 79 million unique TCRs from HLA-typed donors.

60 Vbeta and 13 Jbeta primers were used in PCR. The data were produced by immunoSEQ multiplex PCR, yet TCRdb's version contains in-frame clones alone and is incomplete. The sample carries about 130,000 clones, about 78% recorded once. CDR3 length: 16 amino acids. Losses at the gene ends were 3 bases for V and 7 bases for J; bases not matched to a gene: 10. CDR1 and CDR2 (germline): SGHNT, YYREEE (reference sequence). Sequenced input: PBMCs. The source is a human donor in good health. The chain links TRBV5-4 to TRBJ2-3, with 11 nucleotides matching TRBD2. DNA for the CDR3: TGTGCCAGCAGCTCCAATAGCGGGAGGGCCGCAAATACGCAGTATTTT. Its translation is CASSSNSGRAANTQYF.